The next 2 T cell receptor beta chains were all read from a single sample in a study of cytomegalovirus exposure and HLA in healthy donors. Sequenced by immunoSEQ multiplex PCR; TCRdb stores in-frame clones only, minus some. The sample shows about 150,000 clones, about 88% of them seen only once. Specimen: PBMCs. Source of these receptors: a man aged 18 to 30 in good health and CMV-seropositive.

This chain connects TRBV27 to TRBJ1-2, with 10 positions matching TRBD1. The CDR3 has 13 amino acids. With V trimmed by 6 bases and J by 8 bases, 6 bases remained unmatched. CDR1 and CDR2 from the germline V gene are MNHEY and SMNVEV (reference sequence). This CDR3 reads CASSWDRGEGYTF. The CDR3 nucleotides are TGTGCCAGCAGCTGGGACAGGGGAGAAGGCTACACCTTC.

J is TRBJ2-7 and V is TRBV19; 8 nucleotides align to TRBD2. V shed 1 base and J 2 bases; nucleotides not matched to a gene: 1. CDR1 and CDR2 from the germline V gene are LNHDA and SQIVND (reference sequence). This CDR3 contains 14 residues. CDR3: CASSIGGGPYEQYF. CDR3 in DNA: TGTGCCAGTAGTATAGGCGGGGGGCCCTACGAGCAGTACTTC.